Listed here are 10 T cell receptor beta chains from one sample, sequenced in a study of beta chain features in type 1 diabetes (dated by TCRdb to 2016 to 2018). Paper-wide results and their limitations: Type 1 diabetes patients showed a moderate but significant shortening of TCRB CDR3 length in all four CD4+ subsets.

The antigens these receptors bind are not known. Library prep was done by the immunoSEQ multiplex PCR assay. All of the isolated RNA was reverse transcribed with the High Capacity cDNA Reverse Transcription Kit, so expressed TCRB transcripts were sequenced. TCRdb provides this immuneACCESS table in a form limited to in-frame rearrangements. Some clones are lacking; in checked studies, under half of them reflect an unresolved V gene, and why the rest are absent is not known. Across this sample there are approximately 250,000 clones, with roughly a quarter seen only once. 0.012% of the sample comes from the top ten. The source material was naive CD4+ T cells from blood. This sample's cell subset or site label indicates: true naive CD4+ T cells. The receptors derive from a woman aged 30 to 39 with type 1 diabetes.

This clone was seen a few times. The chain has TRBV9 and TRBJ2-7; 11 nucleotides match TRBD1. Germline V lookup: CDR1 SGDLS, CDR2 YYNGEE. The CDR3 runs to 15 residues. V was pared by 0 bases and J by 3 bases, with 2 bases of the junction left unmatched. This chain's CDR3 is CASSVGGQGDYEQYF. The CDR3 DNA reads TGTGCCAGCAGCGTAGGGGGACAGGGGGACTACGAGCAGTACTTC.

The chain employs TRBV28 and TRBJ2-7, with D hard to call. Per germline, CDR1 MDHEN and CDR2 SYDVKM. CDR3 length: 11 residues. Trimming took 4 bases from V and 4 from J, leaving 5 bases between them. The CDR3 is CASSSKYEQYF. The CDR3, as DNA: TGTGCCAGCAGTTCCAAATACGAGCAGTACTTC.

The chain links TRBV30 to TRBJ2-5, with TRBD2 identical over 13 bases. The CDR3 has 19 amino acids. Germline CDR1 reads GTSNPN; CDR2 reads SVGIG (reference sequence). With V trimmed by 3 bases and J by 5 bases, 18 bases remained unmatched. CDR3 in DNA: TGTGCCTGGAGGGGAAGAGAGGGACTAGCGGGATCTTGGGGGGAGACCCAGTACTTC. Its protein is CAWRGREGLAGSWGETQYF.

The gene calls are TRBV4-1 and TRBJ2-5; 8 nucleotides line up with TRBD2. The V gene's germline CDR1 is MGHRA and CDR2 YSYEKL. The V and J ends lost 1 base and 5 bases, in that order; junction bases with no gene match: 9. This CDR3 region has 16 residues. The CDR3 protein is CASSQVGVAGRETQYF. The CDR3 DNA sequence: TGCGCCAGCAGCCAAGTTGGAGTAGCGGGACGGGAGACCCAGTACTTC.

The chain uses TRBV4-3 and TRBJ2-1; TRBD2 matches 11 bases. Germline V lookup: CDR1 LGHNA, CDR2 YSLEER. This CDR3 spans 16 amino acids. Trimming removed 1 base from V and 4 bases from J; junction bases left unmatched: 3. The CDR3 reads CASSQGGLAAYNEQFF. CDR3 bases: TGCGCCAGCAGCCAAGGGGGACTAGCGGCATACAATGAGCAGTTCTTC.

CDR3 loop: CASSLKAGGPSEQFF. DNA for the CDR3: TGTGCCAGCAGCTTAAAAGCGGGAGGGCCAAGTGAGCAGTTCTTC. This chain links TRBV7-9 with TRBJ2-1; 10 bases fit TRBD2. J lost 9 bases, V lost 2 bases, and 7 bases had no gene match. The CDR3 loop spans 15 amino acids. Per germline, CDR1 SEHNR and CDR2 FQNEAQ (reference sequence).

DNA of the CDR3: TGTGCCAGCAGTGAAAGACTAGCCGAATACGTAGAGCAGTACTTC. Protein sequence: CASSERLAEYVEQYF. The rearrangement joins TRBV6-1 to TRBJ2-7, with 7 bases lining up with TRBD2. The ends lost 2 bases at V and 7 bases at J; junction bases unmatched: 11. CDR3 length: 15 amino acids. Germline V gene lookup returns CDR1 MNHNS and CDR2 SASEGT.

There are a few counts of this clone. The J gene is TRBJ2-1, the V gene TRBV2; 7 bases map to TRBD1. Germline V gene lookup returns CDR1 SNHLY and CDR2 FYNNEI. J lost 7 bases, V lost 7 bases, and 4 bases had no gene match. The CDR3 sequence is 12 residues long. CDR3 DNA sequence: TGTGCCAGCATGCCAGGGGGTAATGAGCAGTTCTTC. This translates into CASMPGGNEQFF.

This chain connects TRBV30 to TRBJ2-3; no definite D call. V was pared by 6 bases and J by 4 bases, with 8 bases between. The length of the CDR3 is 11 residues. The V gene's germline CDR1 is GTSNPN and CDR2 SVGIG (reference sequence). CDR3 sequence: CACAYPDTQYF. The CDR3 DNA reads TGTGCCTGCGCCTATCCAGATACGCAGTATTTT.

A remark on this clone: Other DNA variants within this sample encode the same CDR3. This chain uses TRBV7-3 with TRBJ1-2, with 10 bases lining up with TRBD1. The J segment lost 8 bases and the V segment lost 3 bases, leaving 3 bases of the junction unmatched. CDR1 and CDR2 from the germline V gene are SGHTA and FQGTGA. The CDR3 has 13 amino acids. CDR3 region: CASSLGQGYGYTF. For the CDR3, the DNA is TGTGCCAGCAGCTTGGGACAGGGGTACGGCTACACCTTC.